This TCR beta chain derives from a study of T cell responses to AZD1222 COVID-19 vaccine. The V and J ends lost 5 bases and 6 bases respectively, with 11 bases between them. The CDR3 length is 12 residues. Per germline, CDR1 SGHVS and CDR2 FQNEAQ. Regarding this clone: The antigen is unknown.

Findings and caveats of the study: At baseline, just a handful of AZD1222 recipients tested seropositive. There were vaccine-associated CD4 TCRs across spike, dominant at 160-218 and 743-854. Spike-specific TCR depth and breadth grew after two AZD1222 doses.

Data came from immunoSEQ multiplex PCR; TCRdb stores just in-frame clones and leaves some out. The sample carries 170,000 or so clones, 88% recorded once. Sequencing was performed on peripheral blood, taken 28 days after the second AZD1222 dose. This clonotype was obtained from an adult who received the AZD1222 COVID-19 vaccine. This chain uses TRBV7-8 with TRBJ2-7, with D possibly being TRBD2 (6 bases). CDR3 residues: CASSLRRGEQYF. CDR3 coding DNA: TGTGCCAGCAGCCTAAGGAGGGGCGAGCAGTACTTC.